Sequencing of this T cell receptor (beta chain) was carried out in a study of blood T cell repertoires in COVID-19 (TCRdb year 2020). For the study in its entirety: Samples covering the acute and convalescent phases of COVID-19 were provided by collaborators in the United States, Italy and Spain. Subjects who had been exposed to COVID-19, were actively infected with it, or had recovered from it provided the deeply sampled blood TCRbeta repertoires that made up the dataset. Samples came from the ongoing ImmuneRACE study (first 160 participants) plus 1,254 subjects from 6 global collaborators. The repertoires were made available in a free public database intended to serve as a resource for research on the immune response to SARS-CoV-2. HLA class I and class II types, where available, came from metadata supplied by the sample provider rather than from assay-based typing. Sample metadata almost always included a de-identified subject ID, COVID-19 status, age in years and sex. The prospective study material was composed of cDNA or gDNA derived from T cells, B-cell-depleted T cells, or PBMCs.

Whole blood was collected in K2EDTA tubes by collaborating institutions according to the institutions' own protocols. Collaborator samples were shipped for TCRbeta analysis as frozen whole blood, isolated PBMCs, or DNA extracted from either sample type. TCRbeta CDR3 regions were amplified from genomic DNA by means of the immunoSEQ Assay, a bias-controlled multiplex PCR. The study's processing was this. Nucleated cell counts per sample were estimated from amplification of reference gene primers within the assay. Sequence reads were collapsed and filtered to measure the absolute abundance of every unique TCRbeta CDR3 rearrangement. For each sample, productive Simpson clonality was calculated as the square root of Simpson's diversity index across productive rearrangements. Not all clones reach the TCRdb copy of this immuneACCESS table, which keeps in-frame sequences only. Checked studies attribute under half of the gap to unresolved V genes and leave the rest unexplained. V and J calls and clone size are as listed in that table; D and trimming were resolved from the DNA. The sample table holds about 240,000 clones, of which roughly 83% were seen once. The biggest ten clones account for roughly 9.6% of the sample.

The investigation overall reported the following: How much clinical and demographic metadata was included differed by source and by participant, and the metadata was provided uncurated.

Comments on this clone: Which antigen it targets is not known. No base quality values were provided; no much bigger clone lies one nucleotide off.

Clipping removes 5 bases from V and 6 bases from J, with 5 as the unmatched junction base count. CDR3 length: 14 amino acids, cysteine to phenylalanine. Only the CDR3 portion is preserved as DNA: 42 bases, with reading frame beginning at the first base. Based on the germline V gene, the CDR1 and CDR2 sequences are SNHLY and FYNNEI. The sample consisted of peripheral blood. The chain is assembled from TRBV2 and TRBJ1-4; TRBD1 matches 8 bases in the middle. The clonotype was recovered from a woman of 80 years or more with acute or convalescent COVID-19. The DNA sequence reads TGTGCCAGCAGTCAGGGGGCGGGATATGAAAAACTGTTTTTT. It translates as CASSQGAGYEKLFF.